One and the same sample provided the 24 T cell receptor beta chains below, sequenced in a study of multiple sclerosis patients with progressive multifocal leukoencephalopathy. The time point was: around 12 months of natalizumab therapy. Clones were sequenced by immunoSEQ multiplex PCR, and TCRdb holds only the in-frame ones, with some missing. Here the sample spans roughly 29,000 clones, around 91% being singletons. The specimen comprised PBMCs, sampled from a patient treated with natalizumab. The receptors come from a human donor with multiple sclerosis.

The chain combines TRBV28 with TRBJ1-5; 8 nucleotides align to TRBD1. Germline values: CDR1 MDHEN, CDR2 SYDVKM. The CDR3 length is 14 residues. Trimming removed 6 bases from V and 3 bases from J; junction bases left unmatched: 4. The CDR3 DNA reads TGTGCCAGCAGGCCAGGGGGCGTCAATCAGCCCCAGCATTTT. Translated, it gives CASRPGGVNQPQHF.

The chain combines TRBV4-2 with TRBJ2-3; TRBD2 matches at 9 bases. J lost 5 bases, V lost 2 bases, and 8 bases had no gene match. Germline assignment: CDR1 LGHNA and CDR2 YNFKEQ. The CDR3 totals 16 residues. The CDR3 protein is CASSQKSSGGGDTQYF. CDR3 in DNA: TGTGCCAGCAGCCAAAAGAGTAGCGGGGGCGGAGATACGCAGTATTTT.

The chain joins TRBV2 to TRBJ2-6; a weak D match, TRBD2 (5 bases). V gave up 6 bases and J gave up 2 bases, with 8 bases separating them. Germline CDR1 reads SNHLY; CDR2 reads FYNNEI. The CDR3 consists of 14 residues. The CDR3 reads CASSAGAGANVLTF. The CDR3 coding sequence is TGTGCCAGCAGCGCGGGTGCTGGGGCCAACGTCCTGACTTTC.

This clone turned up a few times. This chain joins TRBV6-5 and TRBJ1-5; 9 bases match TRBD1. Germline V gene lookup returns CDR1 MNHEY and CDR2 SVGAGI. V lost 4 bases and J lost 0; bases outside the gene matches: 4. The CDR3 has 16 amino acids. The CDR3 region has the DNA TGTGCCAGCAGTTCGGGACAGGGCTATAGCAATCAGCCCCAGCATTTT. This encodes CASSSGQGYSNQPQHF.

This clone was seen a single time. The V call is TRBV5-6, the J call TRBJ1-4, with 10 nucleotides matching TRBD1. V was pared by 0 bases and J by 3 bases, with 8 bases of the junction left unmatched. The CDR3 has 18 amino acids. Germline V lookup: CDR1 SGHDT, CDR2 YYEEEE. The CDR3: CASSLEGQGYGANEKLFF. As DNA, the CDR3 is TGTGCCAGCAGCTTGGAGGGACAGGGGTACGGGGCTAATGAAAAACTGTTTTTT.

The CDR3: CASGLVIGTDLHF. DNA for the CDR3: TGTGCTAGTGGTTTGGTAATAGGGACAGACCTCCACTTT. The V gene is TRBV12-5, the J gene TRBJ1-6; 7 nucleotides align to TRBD1. V lost 0 bases and J lost 15; bases outside the gene matches: 5. Germline CDR1 reads LGHNT; CDR2 reads FRNRAP. The CDR3 consists of 13 residues.

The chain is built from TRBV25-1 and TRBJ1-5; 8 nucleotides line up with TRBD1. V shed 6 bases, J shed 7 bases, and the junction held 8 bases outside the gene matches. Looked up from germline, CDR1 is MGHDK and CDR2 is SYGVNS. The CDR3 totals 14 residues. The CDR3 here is CASSPQGAGQPQHF. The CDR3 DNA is TGTGCCAGCAGCCCTCAGGGGGCAGGACAGCCCCAGCATTTT.

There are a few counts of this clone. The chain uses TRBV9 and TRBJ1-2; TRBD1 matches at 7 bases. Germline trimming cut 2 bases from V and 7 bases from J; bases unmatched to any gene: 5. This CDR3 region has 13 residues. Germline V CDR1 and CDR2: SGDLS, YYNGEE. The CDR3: CASSVTGEVGYTF. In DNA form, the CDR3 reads TGTGCCAGCAGCGTTACAGGGGAGGTTGGCTACACCTTC. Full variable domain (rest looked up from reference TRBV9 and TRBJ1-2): DSGVTQTPKHLITATGQRVTLRCSPRSGDLSVYWYQQSLDQGLQFLIQYYNGEERAKGNILERFSAQQFPDLHSELNLSSLELGDSALYFCASSVTGEVGYTFGSGTRLTVV.

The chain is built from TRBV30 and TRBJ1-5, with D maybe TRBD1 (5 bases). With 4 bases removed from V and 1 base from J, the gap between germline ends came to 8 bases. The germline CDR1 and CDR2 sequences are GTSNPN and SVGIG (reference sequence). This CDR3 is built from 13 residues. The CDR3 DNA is TGTGCCTGGAAGGAGGGGAGCAATCAGCCCCAGCATTTT. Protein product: CAWKEGSNQPQHF.

In DNA form, the CDR3 reads TGCAGCGTTGTTGAGGGGGACACAGATACGCAGTATTTT. This gives the protein CSVVEGDTDTQYF. The chain links TRBV29-1 to TRBJ2-3; D is perhaps TRBD1 (6 bases). CDR1 is SQVTM, CDR2 ANQGSEA, per germline. There are 13 residues in the CDR3. Trimming took off 4 bases at V and 2 bases at J, with 10 bases between the two ends.

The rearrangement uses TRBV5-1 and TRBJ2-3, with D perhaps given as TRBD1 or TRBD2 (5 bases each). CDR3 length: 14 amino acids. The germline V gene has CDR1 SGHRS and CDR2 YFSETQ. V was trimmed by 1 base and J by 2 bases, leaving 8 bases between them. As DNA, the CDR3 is TGCGCCAGCAGCTTGATGGGGGACACAGATACGCAGTATTTT. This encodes CASSLMGDTDTQYF.

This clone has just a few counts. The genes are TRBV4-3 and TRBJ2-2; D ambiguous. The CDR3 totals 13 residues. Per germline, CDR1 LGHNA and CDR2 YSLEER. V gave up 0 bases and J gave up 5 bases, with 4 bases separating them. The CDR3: CASSQDETGELFF. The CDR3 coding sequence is TGCGCCAGCAGCCAAGATGAGACCGGGGAGCTGTTTTTT.

CDR3 sequence: CASSSGGNEQFF. The CDR3 nucleotides read TGTGCCAGCAGTTCTGGGGGCAATGAGCAGTTCTTC. V gene TRBV6-1 combines with J gene TRBJ2-1; perhaps D is TRBD1 or TRBD2 (5 bases each). CDR3 size: 12 residues. CDR1 MNHNS and CDR2 SASEGT come from the germline V gene. The V end was cut by 5 bases, the J end by 6 bases, with 8 bases between.

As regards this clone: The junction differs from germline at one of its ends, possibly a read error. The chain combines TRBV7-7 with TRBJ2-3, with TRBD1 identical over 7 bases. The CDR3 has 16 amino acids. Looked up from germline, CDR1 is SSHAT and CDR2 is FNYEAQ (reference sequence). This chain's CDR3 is CASSLGTDHSTDTQYF. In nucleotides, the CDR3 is TGTGCTAGCAGCCTAGGGACAGACCACTCCACAGATACGCAGTATTTT.

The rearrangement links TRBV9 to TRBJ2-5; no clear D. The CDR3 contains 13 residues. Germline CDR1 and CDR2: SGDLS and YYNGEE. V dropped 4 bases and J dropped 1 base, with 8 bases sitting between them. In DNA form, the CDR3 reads TGTGCCAGCAGCCCCTCCCCCCAAGAGACCCAGTACTTC. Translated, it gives CASSPSPQETQYF. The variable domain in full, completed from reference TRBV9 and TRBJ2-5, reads DSGVTQTPKHLITATGQRVTLRCSPRSGDLSVYWYQQSLDQGLQFLIQYYNGEERAKGNILERFSAQQFPDLHSELNLSSLELGDSALYFCASSPSPQETQYFGPGTRLLVL.

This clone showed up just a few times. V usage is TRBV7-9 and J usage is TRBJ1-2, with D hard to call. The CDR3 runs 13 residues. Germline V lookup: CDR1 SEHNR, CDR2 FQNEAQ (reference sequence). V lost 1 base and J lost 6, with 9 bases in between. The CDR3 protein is CASSLGFENGYTF. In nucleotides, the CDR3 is TGTGCCAGCAGCTTAGGGTTCGAGAATGGCTACACCTTC. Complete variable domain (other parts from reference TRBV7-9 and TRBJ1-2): DTGVSQNPRHKITKRGQNVTFRCDPISEHNRLYWYRQTLGQGPEFLTYFQNEAQLEKSRLLSDRFSAERPKGSFSTLEIQRTEQGDSAMYLCASSLGFENGYTFGSGTRLTVV.

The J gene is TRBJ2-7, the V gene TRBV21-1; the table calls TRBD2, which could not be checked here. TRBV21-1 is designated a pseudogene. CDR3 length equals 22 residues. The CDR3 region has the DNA TGTGCCAGGAAAACGTGGGAGGGTGTAAACAGTGGGGACACCACCATTCCCTACGAGCAGTACTTC. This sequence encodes CARKTWEGVNSGDTTIPYEQYF.

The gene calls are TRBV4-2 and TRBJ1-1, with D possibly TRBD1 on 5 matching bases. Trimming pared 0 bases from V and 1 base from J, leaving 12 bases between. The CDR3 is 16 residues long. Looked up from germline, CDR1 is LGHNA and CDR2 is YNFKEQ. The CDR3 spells CASSQDGVRGNTEAFF. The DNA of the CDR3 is TGTGCCAGCAGCCAAGATGGGGTAAGGGGGAACACTGAAGCTTTCTTT.

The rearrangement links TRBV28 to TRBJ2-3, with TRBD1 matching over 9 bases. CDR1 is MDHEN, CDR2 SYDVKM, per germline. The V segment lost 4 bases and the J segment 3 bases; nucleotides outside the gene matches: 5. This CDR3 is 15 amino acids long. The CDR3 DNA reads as TGTGCCAGCAGTTCACCGGGACAGGGAACAGATACGCAGTATTTT. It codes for CASSSPGQGTDTQYF. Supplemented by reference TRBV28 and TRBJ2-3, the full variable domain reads DVKVTQSSRYLVKRTGEKVFLECVQDMDHENMFWYRQDPGLGLRLIYFSYDVKMKEKGDIPEGYSVSREKKERFSLILESASTNQTSMYLCASSSPGQGTDTQYFGPGTRLTVL.

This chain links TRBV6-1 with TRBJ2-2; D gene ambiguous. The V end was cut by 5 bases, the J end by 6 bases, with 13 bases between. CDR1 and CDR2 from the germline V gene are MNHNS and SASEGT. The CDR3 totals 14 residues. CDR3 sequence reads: CASSLAPDAGELFF. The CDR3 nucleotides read TGTGCCAGCAGTCTCGCCCCCGACGCCGGGGAGCTGTTTTTT.

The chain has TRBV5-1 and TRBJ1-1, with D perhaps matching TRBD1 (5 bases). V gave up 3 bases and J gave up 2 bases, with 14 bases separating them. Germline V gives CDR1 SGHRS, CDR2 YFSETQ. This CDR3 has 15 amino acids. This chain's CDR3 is CASSWGGGPNTEAFF. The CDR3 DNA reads TGCGCCAGCAGCTGGGGGGGAGGCCCAAACACTGAAGCTTTCTTT.

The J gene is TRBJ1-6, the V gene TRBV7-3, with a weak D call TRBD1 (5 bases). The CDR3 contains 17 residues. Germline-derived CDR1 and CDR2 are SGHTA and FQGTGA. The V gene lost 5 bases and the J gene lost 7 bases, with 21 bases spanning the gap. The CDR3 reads CASSRDGGGSANSPLHF. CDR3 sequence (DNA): TGTGCCAGCAGCCGCGACGGCGGGGGATCCGCGAATTCACCCCTCCACTTT.

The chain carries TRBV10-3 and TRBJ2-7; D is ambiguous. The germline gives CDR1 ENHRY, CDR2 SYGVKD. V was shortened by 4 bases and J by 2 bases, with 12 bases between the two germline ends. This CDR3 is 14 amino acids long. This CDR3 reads CAISGSRVTYEQYF. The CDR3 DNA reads TGTGCCATCAGTGGGTCTAGGGTAACCTACGAGCAGTACTTC.

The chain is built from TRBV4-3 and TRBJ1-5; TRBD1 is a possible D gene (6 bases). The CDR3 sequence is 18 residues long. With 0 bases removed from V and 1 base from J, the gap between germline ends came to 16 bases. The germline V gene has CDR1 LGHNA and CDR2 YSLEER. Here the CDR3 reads CASSQDPQTQGSNQPQHF. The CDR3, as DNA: TGCGCCAGCAGCCAAGATCCACAGACACAGGGCAGCAATCAGCCCCAGCATTTT.